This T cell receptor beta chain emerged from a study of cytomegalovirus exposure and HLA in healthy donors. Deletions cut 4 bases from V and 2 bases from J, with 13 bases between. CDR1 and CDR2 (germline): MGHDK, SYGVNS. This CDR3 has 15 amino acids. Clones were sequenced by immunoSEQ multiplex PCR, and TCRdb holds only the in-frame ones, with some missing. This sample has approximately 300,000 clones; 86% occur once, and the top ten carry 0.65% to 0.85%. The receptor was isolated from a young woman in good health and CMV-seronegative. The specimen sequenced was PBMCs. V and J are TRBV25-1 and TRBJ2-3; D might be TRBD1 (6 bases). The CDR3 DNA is TGTGCCAGCAGTGCGACAGGTTATTACACAGATACGCAGTATTTT. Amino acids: CASSATGYYTDTQYF.